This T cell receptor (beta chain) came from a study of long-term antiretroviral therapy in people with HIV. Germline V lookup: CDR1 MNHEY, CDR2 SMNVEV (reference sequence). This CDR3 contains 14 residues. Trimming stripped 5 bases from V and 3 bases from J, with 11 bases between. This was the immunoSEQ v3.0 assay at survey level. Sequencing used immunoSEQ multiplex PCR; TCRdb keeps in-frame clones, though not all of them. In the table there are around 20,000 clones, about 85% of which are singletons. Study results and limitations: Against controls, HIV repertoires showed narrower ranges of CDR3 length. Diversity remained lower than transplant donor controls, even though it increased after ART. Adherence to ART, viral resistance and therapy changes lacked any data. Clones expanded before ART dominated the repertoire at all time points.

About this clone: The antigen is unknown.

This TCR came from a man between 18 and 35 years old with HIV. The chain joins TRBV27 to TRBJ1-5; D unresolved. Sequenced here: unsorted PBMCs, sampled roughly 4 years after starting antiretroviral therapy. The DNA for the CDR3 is TGTGCCAGCAGTCCCACAGTGATCAATCAGCCCCAGCATTTT. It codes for CASSPTVINQPQHF.